This TCR beta chain came from a study of T-cell memory formation after mild COVID-19 (TCRdb year 2021). For the wider study: Most TCR sequence clusters were specific to one of the two donors. T-cell clones expanding and contracting after mild COVID-19 in two donors were tracked by longitudinal TCRalpha and TCRbeta repertoire sequencing. The cohort comprised two young, previously healthy adult volunteers, one female and one male.

The research as a whole found: The second-wave clones that peaked on day 37 were not confirmed to be SARS-CoV-2 specific. Contracting CD4+ clones were located mainly in the CM and EM memory subsets, whereas CD8+ clones were found to be enriched in EMRA. Some responding clones were detected in pre-infection memory, suggesting pre-existing cross-reactive memory T cells joined the SARS-CoV-2 response. From day 15 to 85, contracting clones showed balanced CD4/CD8 phenotypes, whereas a second wave of clones that expanded from day 15 to 37 leaned towards CD4+. Only two mild cases were covered by the study, and larger cohorts that include severe cases with pre-infection samples were considered necessary.

The data were produced on an Illumina NovaSeq 6000. TCRalpha and TCRbeta cDNA libraries were built by 5'RACE with constant-segment primers, adding sample barcodes and unique molecular identifiers. Trizol reagent was used to extract RNA from every sample. Library amplification was performed in two PCR steps, and a second sample barcode and Illumina TruSeq adapters were introduced in the second step. Libraries were sequenced on an Illumina NovaSeq with 2 x 150 bp paired-end reads. Per the original workflow: The reads were demultiplexed and collapsed into UMI-guided consensus sequences using migec v1.2.7. Using mixcr v2.1.11, UMI consensuses were aligned to TRA and TRB V and J templates and then assembled into clonotypes. Expanded or contracted clonotypes were those called significant by both edgeR and NoisET, with noise models trained on biological replicates. For edgeR calls, a false discovery rate-adjusted p below 0.01 and a log2 fold-change threshold of 1 were applied. As an exploratory analysis of dynamics, PCA with hierarchical clustering was applied to max-normalized trajectories of the 1000 most abundant clonotypes. The CD4 or CD8 phenotype of responding clones was assigned using the separately sequenced CD4+ and CD8+ repertoires. TCRdb trimmed public reads at Q25 via fastp, called clones via MiXCR and kept in-frame beta chains. Rows with a matching CDR3 protein are joined into one entry that keeps the most common DNA and genes. The V and J calls come from TCRdb's annotation, not from the publication. This sample gives 100,000 to 150,000 distinct CDR3 sequences in total; roughly 6% of them show up just once. The ten largest clones add up to 2.2% of the sample.

This clonotype was counted ten times or more. What antigen it recognizes has not been identified. No base-level quality is on record; no much larger clone is a single base apart. PBMCs were isolated by Ficoll-Paque density gradient centrifugation. Sequenced input: PBMCs or a T cell subset sorted from them (not recorded which). This receptor was identified in an adult woman who had mild COVID-19 (a few samples of this study predate the infection). The sample titles of this study are shuffled in the database, so cell type and time point are left out; the donor was told from shared clones.

The CDR3 reads CASTERWSRNRDYEQYF. The DNA is TGTGCCAGCACCGAACGGTGGAGTAGGAACAGAGACTACGAGCAGTACTTC. The V and J segments used are TRBV6-1 and TRBJ2-7, with no confident D gene call. Including cysteine and phenylalanine, the CDR3 has 17 amino acids. Only the CDR3 DNA is retained, 51 bases long and in frame from the first base. The germline V gene provides CDR1 MNHNS and CDR2 SASEGT. Between the V and J ends, shortened by 7 bases and 3 bases respectively, the junction contains 25 bases.